Sequencing of this T cell receptor (beta chain) was carried out in a study of blood T cell repertoires in COVID-19. The wider study: T cells, B-cell-depleted T cells, or PBMCs supplied cDNA or gDNA.

This CDR3 has 18 residues. The junction had 9 bases not matched to a gene; V was cut back by 2 bases and J by 1 base. Germline V lookup: CDR1 SGHRS, CDR2 YFSETQ. Source study methods: By means of reference gene primer amplification, nucleated cell counts were estimated. Sequencing used immunoSEQ multiplex PCR; TCRdb keeps in-frame clones, though not all of them. V, J and clone size are taken as reported in that table, and D and trimming were inferred from the DNA itself. Of 150,000 to 200,000 clones listed, roughly nine tenths are singletons. The receptor comes from a man in his 70s with acute or convalescent COVID-19. Sequencing was carried out using peripheral blood. The gene calls are TRBV5-1 and TRBJ2-3; 11 nucleotides align to TRBD2. This CDR3 reads CASSLEGLTSGGTDTQYF. DNA of the CDR3: TGCGCCAGCAGCTTAGAGGGATTGACTAGCGGGGGCACAGATACGCAGTATTTT.